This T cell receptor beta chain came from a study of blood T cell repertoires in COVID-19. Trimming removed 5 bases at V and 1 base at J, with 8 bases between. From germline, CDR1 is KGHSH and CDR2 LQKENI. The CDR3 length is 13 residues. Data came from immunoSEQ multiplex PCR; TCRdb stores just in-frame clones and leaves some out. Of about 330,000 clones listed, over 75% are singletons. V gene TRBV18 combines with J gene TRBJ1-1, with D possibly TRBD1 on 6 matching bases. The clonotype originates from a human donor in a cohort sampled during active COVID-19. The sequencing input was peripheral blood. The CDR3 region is CASSTTGNTEAFF. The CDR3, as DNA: TGTGCCAGCTCAACGACAGGGAACACTGAAGCTTTCTTT.